The next 23 T cell receptor beta chains were all read from a single sample in a study of OX40 agonist ivuxolimab in advanced cancers. The protocol was immunoSEQ multiplex PCR, while the TCRdb copy is restricted to in-frame clones and leaves out a portion. The sample includes 13,000 to 15,000 clones, approximately 80% of them seen just once. This specimen consisted of CD4+ or CD8+ T cells sorted from blood, obtained in a trial of the OX40 agonist ivuxolimab. These TCRs come from an adult with an advanced solid tumor such as melanoma, head and neck, liver or kidney cancer.

The rearrangement joins TRBV18 to TRBJ2-5; 8 bases fit TRBD2. With V trimmed by 6 bases and J by 2 bases, 11 bases remained unmatched. From germline, CDR1 is KGHSH and CDR2 LQKENI. The length of the CDR3 is 16 residues. The DNA of the CDR3 is TGTGCCAGCTCCCAATCGGGCGGGGGGCCTCAAGAGACCCAGTACTTC. Its protein is CASSQSGGGPQETQYF.

In DNA, the CDR3 is TGTGCCAGCAGTTACCTGGCTAGCGGGTCCTACGAGCAGTACTTC. Residues: CASSYLASGSYEQYF. The chain couples TRBV6-5 to TRBJ2-7, with TRBD2 identical over 8 bases. CDR3 length: 15 amino acids. V dropped 2 bases and J dropped 1; count of bases not matched to a gene: 4. Looked up from germline, CDR1 is MNHEY and CDR2 is SVGAGI.

The CDR3 here is CASSYRGGNQPQHF. The CDR3 nucleotides are TGTGCCAGCAGCTACAGGGGAGGAAATCAGCCCCAGCATTTT. V gene TRBV28 combines with J gene TRBJ1-5; 7 bases fit TRBD1. Germline CDR1 and CDR2: MDHEN and SYDVKM. Unmatched junction bases numbered 6, after V lost 6 bases and J lost 4 bases. The length of the CDR3 is 14 residues.

V is TRBV5-6 and J is TRBJ2-7; 14 bases match TRBD2. V lost 4 bases to trimming and J lost 5 bases; unmatched junction nucleotides: 5. The CDR3 is 15 amino acids. Germline lookup yields CDR1 SGHDT and CDR2 YYEEEE. The CDR3 loop reads CASSPGLAGGHEQYF. DNA of the CDR3: TGTGCCAGCAGCCCCGGACTAGCGGGAGGCCACGAGCAGTACTTC. Full variable domain (remainder filled in from reference TRBV5-6 and TRBJ2-7): DAGVTQSPTHLIKTRGQQVTLRCSPKSGHDTVSWYQQALGQGPQFIFQYYEEEERQRGNFPDRFSGHQFPNYSSELNVNALLLGDSALYLCASSPGLAGGHEQYFGPGTRLTVT.

The CDR3 DNA sequence: TGTGCCAGCAGTTTTGTGGCAGGGGGCGGCTATGGCTACACCTTC. It codes for CASSFVAGGGYGYTF. The rearrangement uses TRBV28 and TRBJ1-2; 8 positions match TRBD1. Germline V lookup: CDR1 MDHEN, CDR2 SYDVKM. CDR3 length equals 15 residues. V shed 3 bases and J 4 bases; nucleotides not matched to a gene: 7.

A single count supports this clone. The rearrangement joins TRBV29-1 to TRBJ1-4; D ambiguous. Germline V gene data show CDR1 as SQVTM and CDR2 as ANQGSEA. This CDR3 region has 11 residues. V lost 7 bases and J 6 bases, leaving 9 bases between the germline ends. CDR3: CSAQIDEKLFF. In DNA form, the CDR3 reads TGCAGCGCCCAGATTGATGAAAAACTGTTTTTT.

This chain joins TRBV5-5 and TRBJ2-7; D is undetermined. The CDR3 length is 13 residues. Trimming removed 0 bases from V and 2 bases from J, with 6 bases in between. Germline V gene lookup returns CDR1 SGHKS and CDR2 YYEKEE (reference sequence). The CDR3 nucleotides are TGTGCCAGCAGCTTGGCAGTAACCTACGAGCAGTACTTC. Its protein is CASSLAVTYEQYF.

This clone has more than one count but fewer than ten. This sequence joins TRBV28 and TRBJ1-2, with D perhaps TRBD1 (5 bases). V was trimmed by 6 bases and J by 4 bases, leaving 12 bases between them. Looked up from germline, CDR1 is MDHEN and CDR2 is SYDVKM. This CDR3 spans 13 amino acids. CDR3 protein: CASRPQGRYGYTF. CDR3 DNA: TGTGCCAGCAGACCCCAGGGCCGCTATGGCTACACCTTC.

V is TRBV25-1 and J is TRBJ2-3, with D unclear. Trimming took off 3 bases at V and 6 bases at J, with 7 bases between the two ends. Germline-derived CDR1 and CDR2 are MGHDK and SYGVNS. The CDR3 sequence is 12 residues long. CDR3 DNA sequence: TGTGCCAGCAGTGACAAGGCGGATACGCAGTATTTT. Protein product: CASSDKADTQYF.

This chain connects TRBV11-1 to TRBJ1-1; 9 positions match TRBD1. J was trimmed by 5 bases and V by 5 bases; bases with no gene match: 9. The length of the CDR3 is 15 residues. Germline V gives CDR1 SGHAT, CDR2 FQDESV (reference sequence). The CDR3 region is CASSPFTGGQTEAFF. The CDR3 DNA reads as TGTGCCAGCAGCCCATTTACAGGGGGCCAAACTGAAGCTTTCTTT.

The chain has TRBV28 and TRBJ2-7; 9 nucleotides line up with TRBD1. Germline CDR1 MDHEN, CDR2 SYDVKM. This CDR3 has 14 residues. J lost 2 bases, V lost 6 bases, and 5 bases had no gene match. The DNA of the CDR3 is TGTGCCAGCAGGGGTGGGACAGGGCCCTACGAGCAGTACTTC. Translation gives CASRGGTGPYEQYF. The variable domain in full, completed from reference TRBV28 and TRBJ2-7, reads DVKVTQSSRYLVKRTGEKVFLECVQDMDHENMFWYRQDPGLGLRLIYFSYDVKMKEKGDIPEGYSVSREKKERFSLILESASTNQTSMYLCASRGGTGPYEQYFGPGTRLTVT.

The V gene is TRBV10-2, the J gene TRBJ2-1; 10 nucleotides agree with TRBD2. V lost 4 bases and J lost 2; bases outside the gene matches: 8. CDR3 size: 17 residues. Per germline, CDR1 WSHSY and CDR2 SAAADI. The CDR3, as DNA: TGCGCCAGCAGTGGGCTAGCGGGAGAGGGAACCTACAATGAGCAGTTCTTC. It translates to CASSGLAGEGTYNEQFF.

In DNA, the CDR3 is TGCGCCAGCAGCAAGACGCCAATGGGAACCGGGGAGCTGTTTTTT. Its protein is CASSKTPMGTGELFF. The rearrangement links TRBV5-1 to TRBJ2-2; D gene ambiguous. Germline CDR1 is SGHRS and CDR2 is YFSETQ. V lost 4 bases and J lost 5, with 15 bases in between. The CDR3 has 15 residues. Full variable domain (outside the CDR3, taken from reference TRBV5-1 and TRBJ2-2): KAGVTQTPRYLIKTRGQQVTLSCSPISGHRSVSWYQQTPGQGLQFLFEYFSETQRNKGNFPGRFSGRQFSNSRSEMNVSTLELGDSALYLCASSKTPMGTGELFFGEGSRLTVL.

The chain carries TRBV6-6 and TRBJ2-1; D is possibly TRBD1 or TRBD2 (5 bases each). Germline-derived CDR1 and CDR2 are MNHNY and SVGAGI (reference sequence). V shed 0 bases and J shed 5 bases, with 8 bases lying between them. The CDR3 runs 14 residues. CDR3 in DNA: TGTGCCAGCAGTTACTCGAGAGGGGACAATGAGCAGTTCTTC. Translated: CASSYSRGDNEQFF.

The chain combines TRBV27 with TRBJ2-1; 7 nucleotides agree with TRBD2. V was pared by 3 bases and J by 6 bases, with 2 bases of the junction left unmatched. This CDR3 has 13 residues. The germline gives CDR1 MNHEY, CDR2 SMNVEV (reference sequence). The CDR3: CASSFGEGNEQFF. CDR3 sequence (DNA): TGTGCCAGCAGTTTTGGGGAGGGCAATGAGCAGTTCTTC.

V gene TRBV23-1 combines with J gene TRBJ2-3; 7 bases match TRBD1. TRBV23-1 counts as an open reading frame of uncertain function. Losses at the gene ends were 4 bases for V and 2 bases for J; bases not matched to a gene: 9. The CDR3 extends over 16 amino acids. CDR3 loop: CASSLEPGQPTDTQYF. The CDR3 DNA is TGCGCCAGCAGTCTAGAGCCGGGACAGCCCACAGATACGCAGTATTTT.

This sequence joins TRBV14 and TRBJ2-3; D gene ambiguous. CDR3 length equals 15 residues. From germline, CDR1 is SGHDN and CDR2 FVKESK. Trimming cost V 2 bases and J 0 bases, with 9 bases left between them. CDR3 loop: CASSQSLTSTDTQYF. The CDR3 nucleotides are TGTGCCAGCAGCCAATCCCTAACAAGCACAGATACGCAGTATTTT.

The chain recombines TRBV6-6 with TRBJ1-3; TRBD1 might be the D (5 bases). This CDR3 contains 13 residues. Germline loops: CDR1 MNHNY, CDR2 SVGAGI (reference sequence). V lost 7 bases, J lost 2 bases, and 9 bases lay in between. CDR3 protein: CASIEGPGNTIYF. The CDR3 DNA follows: TGTGCCAGCATCGAGGGGCCTGGAAACACCATATATTTT.

The rearrangement links TRBV25-1 to TRBJ1-4; TRBD1 agrees at 7 bases. Germline CDR1 MGHDK, CDR2 SYGVNS. The CDR3 is 16 residues long. The V segment lost 5 bases and the J segment 1 base; nucleotides outside the gene matches: 7. The CDR3: CASSPRQGGTNEKLFF. Here the CDR3 DNA reads TGTGCCAGCAGTCCAAGACAGGGTGGAACTAATGAAAAACTGTTTTTT.

V is TRBV6-1 and J is TRBJ2-3, with 7 bases matching TRBD1. The CDR3 sequence is 16 residues long. V dropped 3 bases and J dropped 2; count of bases not matched to a gene: 8. Germline V gene data show CDR1 as MNHNS and CDR2 as SASEGT. The CDR3 loop is CASSDPGTDDTDTQYF. As DNA, the CDR3 is TGTGCCAGCAGTGACCCGGGGACAGATGACACAGATACGCAGTATTTT.

The V call is TRBV19, the J call TRBJ2-1, with 7 bases that match TRBD1. V lost 6 bases to trimming and J lost 6 bases; unmatched junction nucleotides: 8. CDR1 and CDR2 from the germline V gene are LNHDA and SQIVND (reference sequence). The CDR3 has 14 residues. CDR3 in amino acids: CASSLMAGGNEQFF. The CDR3 DNA follows: TGTGCCAGTAGCCTTATGGCAGGGGGCAATGAGCAGTTCTTC. Supplemented by reference TRBV19 and TRBJ2-1, the full variable domain reads DGGITQSPKYLFRKEGQNVTLSCEQNLNHDAMYWYRQDPGQGLRLIYYSQIVNDFQKGDIAEGYSVSREKKESFPLTVTSAQKNPTAFYLCASSLMAGGNEQFFGPGTRLTVL.

The chain links TRBV14 to TRBJ2-7, with a tentative D call TRBD2 (6 bases). The V gene's germline CDR1 is SGHDN and CDR2 FVKESK. Trimming shortened V by 3 bases and J by 2 bases, and 17 bases separated the two germline ends. This CDR3 has 16 residues. The CDR3 DNA reads as TGTGCCAGCAGCCATTTACCCGGCGGGACGGCCTACGAGCAGTACTTC. It is translated as CASSHLPGGTAYEQYF.

The rearrangement links TRBV27 to TRBJ2-7; either TRBD1 or TRBD2 may fit D (6 bases each). The CDR3 contains 17 residues. Germline CDR1 reads MNHEY; CDR2 reads SMNVEV (reference sequence). The V and J ends lost 0 bases and 3 bases respectively, with 18 bases between them. CDR3 residues: CASSLSGAGSINYEQYF. The CDR3 DNA sequence: TGTGCCAGCAGTTTATCGGGGGCGGGAAGCATTAACTACGAGCAGTACTTC.